A selection of T cell receptor beta chains follows, all from one sample in a study of cytomegalovirus exposure and HLA in healthy donors. Clones were sequenced by immunoSEQ multiplex PCR, and TCRdb holds only the in-frame ones, with some missing. Among just over 150,000 clones listed, 85% were seen once. Specimen: PBMCs. The receptors derive from a woman aged 18-35 years in good health and CMV-seronegative. Both conserved end residues are part of each CDR3. D genes are given only for firm matches. Size is omitted from some rows. Given values are once, few, many or a class for expanded clones.

CDR3aa	CDR3nt	j_gene	abundance	v_gene	d_gene
CASSLAGGPAGAQYF	TGCGCCAGCAGCTTGGCGGGCGGGCCTGCGGGGGCCCAGTACTTC	TRBJ2-5	once	TRBV5-1	TRBD2
CASNSEGAFEYF	TGTGCCAGCAATTCCGAAGGGGCCTTTGAGTACTTC	TRBJ2-7	NA	TRBV28	NA
CATSRFPGQGAGNTIYF	TGTGCCACCAGCAGATTTCCGGGACAGGGTGCTGGAAACACCATATATTTT	TRBJ1-3	NA	TRBV15	TRBD1
CASSAPGTGPRGYTF	TGTGCCAGCAGTGCACCCGGGACAGGTCCTCGGGGCTACACCTTC	TRBJ1-2	once	TRBV28	TRBD1
CASSLTRDEQYF	TGTGCCAGCAGTTTGACGAGGGACGAGCAGTACTTC	TRBJ2-7	NA	TRBV28	NA
CASSPGGFGANVLTF	TGTGCCAGCAGTCCTGGGGGCTTTGGGGCCAACGTCCTGACTTTC	TRBJ2-6	NA	TRBV6-6	NA